These T cell receptor beta chains were read from a single sample in a study of post-analysis software for immune sequencing data. In TCRdb, the PCR reads were re-called with MiXCR into one record per CDR3 protein. Here the sample spans 750,000 to 950,000 distinct CDR3 sequences, about 50% being singletons. The sample comprised blood. These receptors were collected from a girl aged 10 to 17 with multiple sclerosis. Both conserved end residues are part of each CDR3. The D gene is left open where the match is weak. Size tells how often a clone was seen (once, few, many) or the class of an expanded clone, and some rows leave it out.

CDR3nt	CDR3aa	v_gene	j_gene	d_gene	abundance
TGTGCCAGCAGTTCCCCGGGAGAACTAGGCCACGAGCAGTACTTC	CASSSPGELGHEQYF	TRBV6-5	TRBJ2-7	-	-
TGTGCCAGCAGCCCACTTTCCCAGGGCACTGAAGCTTTCTTT	CASSPLSQGTEAFF	TRBV7-9	TRBJ1-1	-	-
TGCAGTGCTATAGACGGGACAGGGGCAGATACGCAGTATTTT	CSAIDGTGADTQYF	TRBV20-1	TRBJ2-3	TRBD1	-
TGTGCCAGCAGTTTAGGACGGTCACAGGGCATTCAGTACTTC	CASSLGRSQGIQYF	TRBV12-3/TRBV12-4	TRBJ2-4	-	few
TGTGCCAGCAGTCCTTCGGGTCGGGAGGTCTCCTACGAGCAGTACTTC	CASSPSGREVSYEQYF	TRBV7-2	TRBJ2-7	TRBD2	-
TGCGCCAGCAGCTTGGGGTTGATACTAGCGGGACGATACGAGCAGTACTTC	CASSLGLILAGRYEQYF	TRBV5-1	TRBJ2-7	TRBD2	-
TGCGCCAGCCGCTTTGGACAGGCCTCCCAAGAGACCCAGTACTTC	CASRFGQASQETQYF	TRBV6-6	TRBJ2-5	TRBD1	few
TGTGCCGGTCGGACGAACACCGGGGAGCTGTTTTTT	CAGRTNTGELFF	TRBV28	TRBJ2-2	-	-
TGCGCCAGCAGCTCCCTGGGGCAGGGGAAAGGGCGGCGCGCTGAAGCTTTCTTT	CASSSLGQGKGRRAEAFF	TRBV5-1	TRBJ1-1	-	-
TGTGCCAGCAGAGAACAGGGTGCCAGACCCTACGAGCAGTACTTC	CASREQGARPYEQYF	TRBV6-2/TRBV6-3	TRBJ2-7	-	-
TGCGCCAGCAGCCAAGTAGATCTGGGAATAAAGAGAACCCAGTACTTC	CASSQVDLGIKRTQYF	TRBV4-1	TRBJ2-5	-	-
TGTGCCAGCAGTCTACTAGTGGGCGTTGATGATACGCAGTATTTT	CASSLLVGVDDTQYF	TRBV27	TRBJ2-3	-	-
TGTGCCAGCAGTTACCGTACAGATACGCAGTATTTT	CASSYRTDTQYF	TRBV6-6	TRBJ2-3	-	few
TGTGCCAGCAGTTCGAATCCTAATTCACCCCTCCACTTT	CASSSNPNSPLHF	TRBV12-3/TRBV12-4	TRBJ1-6	-	-
TGTGCCAGCAGCCCTCGGGGGATACCCTACGAGCAGTACTTC	CASSPRGIPYEQYF	TRBV27	TRBJ2-7	-	few
TGTGCCAGCACCTTGGGGGGATCCTACAATGAGCAGTTCTTC	CASTLGGSYNEQFF	TRBV27	TRBJ2-1	-	-
TGTGCCAGCAGTCCCGGTACACTACGCACAGATACGCAGTATTTT	CASSPGTLRTDTQYF	TRBV27	TRBJ2-3	-	few
TGCAGTGCTCCCACTCCCACTAACAGGTACAATGAGCAGTTCTTC	CSAPTPTNRYNEQFF	TRBV20-1	TRBJ2-1	-	-
TGTGCCAGCAGCCGGGGAGCTAACAATGAGCAGTTCTTC	CASSRGANNEQFF	TRBV6-5	TRBJ2-1	-	few
TGTGCCAGCAGCAGGACTGTCAGGTACGAGCAGTACTTC	CASSRTVRYEQYF	TRBV6-5	TRBJ2-7	-	once
TGCAGTGCTAGACGGAAGACCTACGAGCAGTACTTC	CSARRKTYEQYF	TRBV20-1	TRBJ2-7	-	-
TGTGCCAGCAGCTTGGCGGCGGGGCAAGAGACCCAGTACTTC	CASSLAAGQETQYF	TRBV7-2	TRBJ2-5	-	few
TGTGCCAGCAGCTTGGGTCCGGCTAATGGGCAGTTCTTC	CASSLGPANGQFF	TRBV5-5	TRBJ2-1	-	-
TGCAGTGCTAGAGATACCAGGAGCTCCTACGAGCAGTACTTC	CSARDTRSSYEQYF	TRBV20-1	TRBJ2-7	-	many
TGCGCCAGCAGCCACCCGGGAGCTAAAGAGACCCAGTACTTC	CASSHPGAKETQYF	TRBV4-1	TRBJ2-5	-	-
TGTGCCAGCAGTTACTCGACCCTTGAGGACACTGAAGCTTTCTTT	CASSYSTLEDTEAFF	TRBV6-2/TRBV6-3	TRBJ1-1	-	-